This T cell receptor (beta chain) was sequenced during a study of OX40 agonist ivuxolimab in advanced cancers. Study-level background: Ivuxolimab doses were 0.01, 0.1, 0.3, 1.5, 3 or 10 mg/kg every 2 weeks.

Concerning this clone itself: Antigen specificity is unknown.

Only in-frame clones appear in the TCRdb table, and some are missing; sequencing was by immunoSEQ multiplex PCR. The sample records approximately 66,000 clones, around 83% being singletons. Whole-study findings and limits: Blood T cells, both CD4+ and CD8+, expanded clonally by week 6 at 0.1 to 3.0 mg/kg.

The ends lost 8 bases at V and 4 bases at J; junction bases unmatched: 14. Germline V gene sequence: CDR1 MNHNS, CDR2 SASEGT. The CDR3 extends over 15 amino acids. This receptor was taken from an adult with an advanced solid tumor such as melanoma, head and neck, liver or kidney cancer. The rearrangement joins TRBV6-1 to TRBJ2-7; the match to TRBD1 covers 7 bases. Sequencing was performed on CD4+ or CD8+ T cells sorted from blood, taken in a trial of the OX40 agonist ivuxolimab. CDR3 region: CASSRGQGVRYEQYF. The CDR3 nucleotides are TGTGCCAGCTCAAGGGGGCAGGGGGTTCGGTACGAGCAGTACTTC.